The present entry profiles one T cell receptor (beta chain) with its context. A much larger clone sits a single nucleotide away, making a read error possible. The data derive from a study of blood T cell repertoires in COVID-19. About the research overall: Collection of acute and convalescent COVID-19 samples took place in the United States, Italy and Spain. PBMCs, B-cell-depleted T cells, or T cells provided the cDNA or gDNA that made up the material.

As handled by the study authors: Quantification of nucleated cells was approximated via reference gene primer amplification. Profiled with immunoSEQ multiplex PCR; TCRdb holds only in-frame clones, not every one. D and trimming were read from the DNA, whereas the V and J calls and clone size are those reported in that table. Of 200,000 to 250,000 clones in the sample, approximately 80% were seen once. The V gene end was trimmed by 5 bases and the J gene end by 6 bases; junction bases not matched to a gene: 1. The CDR3 spans 12 residues. Cohort assignment relied on participant-reported clinical history.

Input material: PBMCs or T cells enriched from blood (not recorded which). The chain uses TRBV12-3 or TRBV12-4 and TRBJ1-5; 7 positions agree with TRBD1. This sequence originates from an older woman who had recovered from COVID-19. The DNA of the CDR3 is TGTGCCAGCAGTCAGGGGGGTCAGCCCCAGCATTTT. Encoded protein: CASSQGGQPQHF.